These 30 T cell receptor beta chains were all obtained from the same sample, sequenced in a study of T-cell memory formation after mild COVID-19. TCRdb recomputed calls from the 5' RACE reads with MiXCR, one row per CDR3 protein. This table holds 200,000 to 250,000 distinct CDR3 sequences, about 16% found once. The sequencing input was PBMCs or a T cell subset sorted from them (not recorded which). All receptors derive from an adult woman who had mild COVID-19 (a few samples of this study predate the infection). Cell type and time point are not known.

The chain's CDR3 is CASSLDGVRSYNEQFF. CDR3 sequence (DNA): TGTGCCAGCAGCTTGGACGGTGTGAGATCCTACAATGAGCAGTTCTTC. The V gene is TRBV5-6, the J gene TRBJ2-1; no definite D call. Germline V gene lookup returns CDR1 SGHDT and CDR2 YYEEEE. The CDR3 covers 16 residues. Trimming shortened V by 0 bases and J by 1 base, and 11 bases separated the two germline ends.

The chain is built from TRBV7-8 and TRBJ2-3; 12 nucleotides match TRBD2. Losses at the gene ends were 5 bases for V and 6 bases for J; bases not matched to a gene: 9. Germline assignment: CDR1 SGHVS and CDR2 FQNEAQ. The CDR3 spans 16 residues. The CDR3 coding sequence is TGTGCCAGCAGCATGGGACTAGCGGGCTATCGCGATACGCAGTATTTT. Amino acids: CASSMGLAGYRDTQYF.

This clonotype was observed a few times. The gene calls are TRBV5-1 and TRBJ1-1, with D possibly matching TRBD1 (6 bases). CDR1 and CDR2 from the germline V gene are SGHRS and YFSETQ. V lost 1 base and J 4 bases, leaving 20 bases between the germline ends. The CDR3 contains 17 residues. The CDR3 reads CASSLRGVLRGGTEAFF. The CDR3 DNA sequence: TGCGCCAGCAGCTTGAGGGGCGTCCTAAGGGGGGGCACTGAAGCTTTCTTT.

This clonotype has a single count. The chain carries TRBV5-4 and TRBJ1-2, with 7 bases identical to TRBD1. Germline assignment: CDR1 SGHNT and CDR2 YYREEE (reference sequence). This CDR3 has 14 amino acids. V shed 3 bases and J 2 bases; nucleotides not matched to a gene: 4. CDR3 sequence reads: CASSSQGMNYGYTF. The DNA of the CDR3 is TGTGCCAGCAGCTCACAGGGGATGAACTATGGCTACACCTTC.

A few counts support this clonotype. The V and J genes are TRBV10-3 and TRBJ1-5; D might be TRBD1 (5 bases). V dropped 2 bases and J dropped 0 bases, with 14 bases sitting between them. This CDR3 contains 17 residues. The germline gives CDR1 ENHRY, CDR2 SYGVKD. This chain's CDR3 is CAISERDGGISNQPQHF. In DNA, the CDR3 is TGTGCCATCAGTGAGAGGGATGGGGGAATTAGCAATCAGCCCCAGCATTTT.

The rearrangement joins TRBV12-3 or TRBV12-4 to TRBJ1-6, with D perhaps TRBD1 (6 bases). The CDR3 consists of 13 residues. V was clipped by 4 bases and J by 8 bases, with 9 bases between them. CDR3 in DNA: TGTGCCAGCAGTTACAGGGAACATTCACCCCTCCACTTT. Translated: CASSYREHSPLHF.

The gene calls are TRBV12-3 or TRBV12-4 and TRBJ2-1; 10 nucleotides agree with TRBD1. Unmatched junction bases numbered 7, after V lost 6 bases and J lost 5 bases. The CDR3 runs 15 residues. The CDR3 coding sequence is TGTGCCAGCAGGCCCGGGACAGGGGTGGACAATGAGCAGTTCTTC. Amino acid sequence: CASRPGTGVDNEQFF.

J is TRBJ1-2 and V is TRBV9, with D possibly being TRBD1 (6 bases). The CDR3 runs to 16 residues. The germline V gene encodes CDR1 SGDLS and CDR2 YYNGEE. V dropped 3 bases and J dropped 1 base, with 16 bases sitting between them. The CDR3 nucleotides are TGTGCCAGCAGCGCTAGGACAGAAATTTTTAACTATGGCTACACCTTC. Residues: CASSARTEIFNYGYTF.

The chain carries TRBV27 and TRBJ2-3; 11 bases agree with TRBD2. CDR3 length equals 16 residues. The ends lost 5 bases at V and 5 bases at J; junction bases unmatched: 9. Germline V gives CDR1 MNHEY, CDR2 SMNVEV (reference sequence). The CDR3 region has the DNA TGTGCCAGCAGTGGCCTCACTAGCGGGAGAAGAGATACGCAGTATTTT. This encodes CASSGLTSGRRDTQYF.

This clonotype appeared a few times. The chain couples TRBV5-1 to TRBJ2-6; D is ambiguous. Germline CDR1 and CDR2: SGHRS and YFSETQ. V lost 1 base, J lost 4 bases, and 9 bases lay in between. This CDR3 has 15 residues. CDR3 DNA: TGCGCCAGCAGCTTGACAGCCCCCGGGGCCAACGTCCTGACTTTC. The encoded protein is CASSLTAPGANVLTF.

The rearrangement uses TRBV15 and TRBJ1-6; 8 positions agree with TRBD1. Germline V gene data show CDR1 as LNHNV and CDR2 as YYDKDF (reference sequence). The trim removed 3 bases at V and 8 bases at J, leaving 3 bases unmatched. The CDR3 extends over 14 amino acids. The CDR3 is CATSSTGGYSPLHF. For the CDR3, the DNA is TGTGCCACCAGCAGTACAGGGGGATATTCACCCCTCCACTTT. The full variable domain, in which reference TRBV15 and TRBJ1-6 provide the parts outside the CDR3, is DAMVIQNPRYQVTQFGKPVTLSCSQTLNHNVMYWYQQKSSQAPKLLFHYYDKDFNNEADTPDNFQSRRPNTSFCFLDIRSPGLGDTAMYLCATSSTGGYSPLHFGNGTRLTVT.

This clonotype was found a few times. The CDR3, as DNA: TGTGCCATTCGGTCTTCGGCCGGGGAGCTGTTTTTT. Translated: CAIRSSAGELFF. The J gene is TRBJ2-2, the V gene TRBV7-9; D gene ambiguous. The CDR3 is 12 amino acids. Germline loops: CDR1 SEHNR, CDR2 FQNEAQ (reference sequence). Trimming cost V 10 bases and J 6 bases, with 12 bases left between them.

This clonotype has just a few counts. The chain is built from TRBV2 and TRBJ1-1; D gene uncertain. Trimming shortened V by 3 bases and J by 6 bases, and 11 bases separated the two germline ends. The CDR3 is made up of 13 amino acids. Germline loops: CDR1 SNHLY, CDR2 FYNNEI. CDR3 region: CASSEPSRPEAFF. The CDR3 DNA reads TGTGCCAGCAGTGAGCCTAGCCGTCCTGAAGCTTTCTTT.

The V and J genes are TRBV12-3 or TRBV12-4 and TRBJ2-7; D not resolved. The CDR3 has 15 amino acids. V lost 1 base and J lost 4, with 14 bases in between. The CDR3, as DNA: TGTGCCAGCAGTTTAGGTCTCGGACGACCGTACGAGCAGTACTTC. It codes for CASSLGLGRPYEQYF.

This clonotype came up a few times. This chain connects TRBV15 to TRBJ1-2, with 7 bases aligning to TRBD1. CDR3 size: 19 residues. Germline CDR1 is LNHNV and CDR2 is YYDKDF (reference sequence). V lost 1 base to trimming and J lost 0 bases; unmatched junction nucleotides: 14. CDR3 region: CATSRGQFIRDRANYGYTF. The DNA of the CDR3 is TGTGCCACCAGCAGAGGCCAGTTTATCCGGGACAGAGCTAACTATGGCTACACCTTC.

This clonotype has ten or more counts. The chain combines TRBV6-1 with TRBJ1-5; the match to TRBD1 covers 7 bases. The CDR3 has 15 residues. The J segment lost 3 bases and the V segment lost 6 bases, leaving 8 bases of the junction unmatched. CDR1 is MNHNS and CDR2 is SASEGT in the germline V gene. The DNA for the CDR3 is TGTGCCAGCAGCCCTACGGGACAGACCAATCAGCCCCAGCATTTT. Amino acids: CASSPTGQTNQPQHF.

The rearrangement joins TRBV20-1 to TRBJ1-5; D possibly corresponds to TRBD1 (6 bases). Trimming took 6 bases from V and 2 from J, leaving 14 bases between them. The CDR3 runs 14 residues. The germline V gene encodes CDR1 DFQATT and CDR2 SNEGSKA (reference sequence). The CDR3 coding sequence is TGCAGTGCGGGGGGCGGTGTGGGCAATCAGCCCCAGCATTTT. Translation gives CSAGGGVGNQPQHF.

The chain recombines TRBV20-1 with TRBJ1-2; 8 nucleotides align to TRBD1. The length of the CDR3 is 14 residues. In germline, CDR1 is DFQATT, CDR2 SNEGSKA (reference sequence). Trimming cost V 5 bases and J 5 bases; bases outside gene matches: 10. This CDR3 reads CSAGTGTGVYGYTF. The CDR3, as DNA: TGCAGTGCTGGGACCGGGACAGGCGTTTATGGCTACACCTTC.

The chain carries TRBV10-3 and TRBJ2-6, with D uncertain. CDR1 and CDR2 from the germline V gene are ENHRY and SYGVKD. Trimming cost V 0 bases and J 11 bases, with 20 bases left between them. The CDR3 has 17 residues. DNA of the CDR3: TGTGCCATCAGTGAGTCGAAGTCGCCAGGCCCCTCGGACGTCCTGACTTTC. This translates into CAISESKSPGPSDVLTF.

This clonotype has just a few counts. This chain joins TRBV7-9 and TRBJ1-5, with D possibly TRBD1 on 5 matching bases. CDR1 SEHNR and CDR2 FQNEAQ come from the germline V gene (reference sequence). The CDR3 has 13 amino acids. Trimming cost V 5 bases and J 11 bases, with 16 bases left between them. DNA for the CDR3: TGTGCCAGCAGCCGGGCGGGCTCGGGGGCCCAGCATTTT. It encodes CASSRAGSGAQHF. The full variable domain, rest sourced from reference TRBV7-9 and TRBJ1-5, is DTGVSQNPRHKITKRGQNVTFRCDPISEHNRLYWYRQTLGQGPEFLTYFQNEAQLEKSRLLSDRFSAERPKGSFSTLEIQRTEQGDSAMYLCASSRAGSGAQHFGDGTRLSIL.

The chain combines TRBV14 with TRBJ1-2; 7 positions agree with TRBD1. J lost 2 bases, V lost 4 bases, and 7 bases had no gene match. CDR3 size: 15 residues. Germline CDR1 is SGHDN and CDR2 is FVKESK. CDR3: CASSRDPGQNYGYTF. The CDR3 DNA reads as TGTGCCAGCAGCCGGGATCCGGGACAGAACTATGGCTACACCTTC.

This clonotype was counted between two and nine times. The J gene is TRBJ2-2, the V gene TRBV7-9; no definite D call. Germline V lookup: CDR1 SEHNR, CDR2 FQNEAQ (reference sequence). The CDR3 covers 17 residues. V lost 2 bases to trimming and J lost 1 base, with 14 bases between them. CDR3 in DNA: TGTGCCAGCAGCTTAAATCCCTTCGCCCTGAACACCGGGGAGCTGTTTTTT. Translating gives CASSLNPFALNTGELFF.

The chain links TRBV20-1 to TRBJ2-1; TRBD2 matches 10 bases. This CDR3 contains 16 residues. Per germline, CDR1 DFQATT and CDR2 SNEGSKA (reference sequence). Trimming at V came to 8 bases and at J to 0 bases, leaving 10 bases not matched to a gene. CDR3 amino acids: CSLRESGRGSYNEQFF. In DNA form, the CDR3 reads TGCAGTCTCAGGGAGAGCGGGAGGGGCTCCTACAATGAGCAGTTCTTC.

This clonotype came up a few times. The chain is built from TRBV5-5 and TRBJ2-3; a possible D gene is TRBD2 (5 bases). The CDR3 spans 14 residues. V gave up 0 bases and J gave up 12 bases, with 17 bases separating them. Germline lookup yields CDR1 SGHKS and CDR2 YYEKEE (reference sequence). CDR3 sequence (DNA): TGTGCCAGCAGCTTGGAATGGACTGATGTTGTTCAGTATTTT. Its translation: CASSLEWTDVVQYF.

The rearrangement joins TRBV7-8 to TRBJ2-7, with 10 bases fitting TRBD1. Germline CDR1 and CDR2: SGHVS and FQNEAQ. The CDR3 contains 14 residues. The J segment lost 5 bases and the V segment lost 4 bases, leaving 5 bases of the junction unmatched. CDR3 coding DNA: TGTGCCAGCAGCTCCAGGACAGGGGGACACGAGCAGTACTTC. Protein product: CASSSRTGGHEQYF.

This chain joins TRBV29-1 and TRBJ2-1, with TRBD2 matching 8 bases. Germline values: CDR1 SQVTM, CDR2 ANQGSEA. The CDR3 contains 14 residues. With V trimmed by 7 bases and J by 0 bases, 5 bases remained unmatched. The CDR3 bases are TGCAGCGGGCGGGAGGCCAGCTCCTACAATGAGCAGTTCTTC. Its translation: CSGREASSYNEQFF.

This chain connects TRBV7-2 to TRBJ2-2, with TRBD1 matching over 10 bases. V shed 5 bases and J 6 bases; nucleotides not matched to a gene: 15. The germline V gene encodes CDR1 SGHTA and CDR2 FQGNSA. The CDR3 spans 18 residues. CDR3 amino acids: CASSLISGGQGESGELFF. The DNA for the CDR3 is TGTGCCAGCAGCCTCATATCCGGAGGACAGGGGGAATCCGGGGAGCTGTTTTTT.

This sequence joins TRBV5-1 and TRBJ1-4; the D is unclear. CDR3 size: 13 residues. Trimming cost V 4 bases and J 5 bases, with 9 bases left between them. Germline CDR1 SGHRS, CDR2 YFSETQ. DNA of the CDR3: TGCGCCAGCAGCACGCCGGAAAATGAAAAACTGTTTTTT. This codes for CASSTPENEKLFF.

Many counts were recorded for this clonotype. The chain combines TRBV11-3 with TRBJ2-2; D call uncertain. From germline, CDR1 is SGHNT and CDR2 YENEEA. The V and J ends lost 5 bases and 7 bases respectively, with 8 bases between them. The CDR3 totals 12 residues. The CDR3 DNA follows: TGTGCCAGCAGCCCGCTGGGCGGGGAGCTGTTTTTT. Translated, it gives CASSPLGGELFF.

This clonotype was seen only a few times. The DNA for the CDR3 is TGCGCCAGCACCCCCCAGGGCCTTGGGGGCTACACCTTC. It codes for CASTPQGLGGYTF. This chain connects TRBV5-1 to TRBJ1-2; perhaps TRBD1 as D (5 bases). V lost 6 bases, J lost 8 bases, and 17 bases lay in between. This CDR3 region has 13 residues. CDR1 is SGHRS and CDR2 is YFSETQ in the germline V gene.